What follows are 29 T cell receptor beta chains derived from one specimen sequenced in a study of control samples from healthy donors and cancer patients (dated by TCRdb to 2018 to 2021). The library came from the immunoSEQ multiplex PCR assay. TCRdb limited this immuneACCESS table to in-frame rearrangements with V and J called. A share of clones is missing; checked studies link under half to unresolved V genes, and the rest is unexplained. The sample table lists roughly 370,000 clones, 75% to 95% of them with a count of one. 6% to 7% of the sample comes from the top ten. Sequenced input: PBMCs. Receptors were obtained from a middle-aged man with head and neck cancer.

The V call is TRBV9, the J call TRBJ1-2, with TRBD1 identical over 7 bases. The CDR3 contains 16 residues. Looked up from germline, CDR1 is SGDLS and CDR2 is YYNGEE. The V segment lost 4 bases and the J segment 7 bases; nucleotides outside the gene matches: 16. The CDR3, as DNA: TGTGCCAGCAGCCGGGACAGCACCCCCGGGGTTTCTGGCTACACCTTC. Amino acid sequence: CASSRDSTPGVSGYTF.

The V gene is TRBV11-1, the J gene TRBJ2-1; TRBD1 matches 7 bases. Per the germline V gene, CDR1 is SGHAT and CDR2 is FQDESV (reference sequence). The CDR3 spans 14 residues. Trimming cost V 5 bases and J 7 bases; bases outside gene matches: 8. CDR3 in DNA: TGTGCCAGCAGCCTACCGACAGGGCCTAATGAGCAGTTCTTC. This translates into CASSLPTGPNEQFF.

The chain has TRBV28 and TRBJ2-5, with TRBD1 matching 9 bases. CDR1 is MDHEN, CDR2 SYDVKM, per germline. J gave up 5 bases and V 1 base, and 2 bases lay outside the gene matches. CDR3 length equals 14 residues. The CDR3 nucleotides read TGTGCCAGCAGTTTATTGGGACAGGGTGAGACCCAGTACTTC. Encoded protein: CASSLLGQGETQYF.

J is TRBJ1-3 and V is TRBV30; D possibly corresponds to TRBD1 (6 bases). The CDR3 contains 14 residues. The V end lost 1 base, the J end lost 10 bases, and 17 bases lay between the germline ends. Germline V gives CDR1 GTSNPN, CDR2 SVGIG (reference sequence). The CDR3 DNA reads TGTGCCTGGAGTGGAATCGCAGGGGTTGGTACCATATATTTT. Protein sequence: CAWSGIAGVGTIYF.

This rearrangement joins TRBV28 to TRBJ2-3; 8 nucleotides align to TRBD1. The CDR3 loop spans 14 amino acids. J was trimmed by 3 bases and V by 5 bases; bases with no gene match: 4. Germline assignment: CDR1 MDHEN and CDR2 SYDVKM. CDR3 loop: CASSTGTGTDTQYF. The CDR3 DNA reads TGTGCCAGCAGTACCGGGACAGGAACAGATACGCAGTATTTT.

This chain connects TRBV28 to TRBJ1-1; D is uncertain. V was cut by 2 bases and J by 11 bases, with 15 bases left in between. Germline values: CDR1 MDHEN, CDR2 SYDVKM. This CDR3 spans 13 amino acids. The CDR3, as DNA: TGTGCCAGCAGTTTACCTCAAACCTCGGGGGCTTTCTTT. Its translation is CASSLPQTSGAFF.

This chain links TRBV19 with TRBJ1-6; no clear D. CDR3 length equals 13 residues. Trimming left V 8 bases short and J 7 bases short, with 12 bases between. Per germline, CDR1 LNHDA and CDR2 SQIVND (reference sequence). As DNA, the CDR3 is TGTGCCAGTGAGTCTCAAGGCAATTCACCCCTCCACTTT. Its protein is CASESQGNSPLHF.

This chain links TRBV3-1 (or the pseudogene TRBV3-2) with TRBJ2-6; D could derive from TRBD1 or TRBD2 (6 bases each). V lost 4 bases, J lost 4 bases, and 17 bases lay in between. In germline, CDR1 is LGHDT, CDR2 YNNKEL (reference sequence). The CDR3 has 17 residues. This CDR3 reads CASSRPGAASGANVLTF. The CDR3 coding sequence is TGTGCCAGCAGCCGGCCGGGGGCGGCCTCCGGGGCCAACGTCCTGACTTTC.

This chain connects TRBV6-5 to TRBJ1-2; D is possibly TRBD1 (5 bases). V was cut by 7 bases and J by 9 bases, with 18 bases left in between. The germline CDR1 and CDR2 sequences are MNHEY and SVGAGI. The CDR3 extends over 13 amino acids. For the CDR3, the DNA is TGTGCCAGCACCGACGGGCAGGGAGGTAGCTACACCTTC. It yields the protein CASTDGQGGSYTF.

This sequence joins TRBV6-2 or TRBV6-3 and TRBJ1-5; 8 nucleotides agree with TRBD1. Germline CDR1 reads MNHEY; CDR2 reads SVGEGT. The length of the CDR3 is 15 residues. The junction had 3 bases not matched to a gene; V was cut back by 5 bases and J by 0 bases. CDR3 amino acids: CASSKGQVSNQPQHF. The CDR3 region has the DNA TGTGCCAGCAGTAAGGGACAGGTTAGCAATCAGCCCCAGCATTTT.

The rearrangement links TRBV10-2 to TRBJ1-5, with D maybe TRBD1 (6 bases). The CDR3 totals 14 residues. CDR1 is WSHSY and CDR2 is SAAADI in the germline V gene. With 2 bases removed from V and 3 bases from J, the gap between germline ends came to 8 bases. CDR3 DNA sequence: TGCGCCAGCAGTGAGAGGACAGACAATCAGCCCCAGCATTTT. Translation: CASSERTDNQPQHF.

The genes are TRBV5-1 and TRBJ2-7; D might be TRBD1 or TRBD2, each matching 5 bases. Per germline, CDR1 SGHRS and CDR2 YFSETQ. The CDR3 is 11 amino acids. V was cut by 6 bases and J by 5 bases, with 9 bases left in between. The CDR3 reads CASTWGNEQYF. CDR3 nucleotide sequence: TGCGCCAGCACCTGGGGGAACGAGCAGTACTTC.

V usage is TRBV24-1 and J usage is TRBJ2-2; D gene ambiguous. CDR1 KGHDR and CDR2 SFDVKD come from the germline V gene. This CDR3 spans 15 amino acids. V was cut by 6 bases and J by 1 base, with 11 bases left in between. The CDR3 nucleotides are TGTGCCACCAGTCTCTCAGGCGGGAACACCGGGGAGCTGTTTTTT. Its translation is CATSLSGGNTGELFF.

The V gene is TRBV5-5, the J gene TRBJ2-5; D may be TRBD2 (6 bases). The length of the CDR3 is 15 residues. V was shortened by 7 bases and J by 5 bases, with 21 bases between the two germline ends. From germline, CDR1 is SGHKS and CDR2 YYEKEE (reference sequence). The CDR3 loop is CASGRGAGGSETQYF. The DNA of the CDR3 is TGTGCCAGCGGCCGAGGGGCCGGGGGTAGCGAGACCCAGTACTTC.

The chain employs TRBV4-1 and TRBJ1-5, with TRBD1 identical over 7 bases. The CDR3 runs 15 residues. With V trimmed by 5 bases and J by 5 bases, 9 bases remained unmatched. CDR1 MGHRA and CDR2 YSYEKL come from the germline V gene. The CDR3 spells CASSTRDSEYQPQHF. In DNA form, the CDR3 reads TGCGCCAGCAGCACCCGGGACAGCGAATATCAGCCCCAGCATTTT.

The chain combines TRBV12-5 with TRBJ1-6; TRBD1 might be the D (6 bases). Germline CDR1 LGHNT, CDR2 FRNRAP. This CDR3 spans 13 amino acids. Trimming took off 4 bases at V and 5 bases at J, with 6 bases between the two ends. Written as DNA, the CDR3 is TGTGCTAGTGGTTGGACAGATAATTCACCCCTCCACTTT. Amino acids: CASGWTDNSPLHF.

This chain uses TRBV18 with TRBJ1-3; possibly TRBD1 for D (5 bases). This CDR3 has 14 residues. The germline gives CDR1 KGHSH, CDR2 LQKENI. V was clipped by 5 bases and J by 3 bases, with 11 bases between them. DNA for the CDR3: TGTGCCAGCTCAGTCGAGGGGTATGGAAACACCATATATTTT. It translates to CASSVEGYGNTIYF.

The chain is built from TRBV11-2 and TRBJ2-5; 9 nucleotides match TRBD1. This CDR3 region has 14 residues. From germline, CDR1 is SGHAT and CDR2 FQNNGV. The V segment lost 6 bases and the J segment 5 bases; nucleotides outside the gene matches: 7. The DNA for the CDR3 is TGTGCCAGCAGTAACAGGGGGCTGAGGGAGACCCAGTACTTC. Its protein product is CASSNRGLRETQYF. Combining the CDR3 with reference TRBV11-2 and TRBJ2-5 gives the whole variable domain EAGVAQSPRYKIIEKRQSVAFWCNPISGHATLYWYQQILGQGPKLLIQFQNNGVVDDSQLPKDRFSAERLKGVDSTLKIQPAKLEDSAVYLCASSNRGLRETQYFGPGTRLLVL.

This clone has just one count. The chain uses TRBV3-1 (or the pseudogene TRBV3-2) and TRBJ2-5; 8 bases fit TRBD1. Germline loops: CDR1 LGHDT, CDR2 YNNKEL (reference sequence). J lost 5 bases, V lost 6 bases, and 14 bases had no gene match. The length of the CDR3 is 16 residues. The CDR3 nucleotides read TGTGCCAGCAGGAAACTGACAGGGGTGGAGTTCGAGACCCAGTACTTC. Translation gives CASRKLTGVEFETQYF.

The rearrangement joins TRBV19 to TRBJ2-2; D ambiguous. The CDR3 covers 15 residues. Trimming removed 0 bases from V and 4 bases from J, with 9 bases in between. Germline V gives CDR1 LNHDA, CDR2 SQIVND (reference sequence). The CDR3 is CASSIDLLGTGELFF. CDR3 bases: TGTGCCAGTAGTATAGATCTATTAGGCACCGGGGAGCTGTTTTTT.

CDR3 DNA: TGCGCCAGCAGTCAAACCGGGACTAGCGGGGCCCCGAGCACAGATACGCAGTATTTT. Protein sequence: CASSQTGTSGAPSTDTQYF. V gene TRBV23-1 combines with J gene TRBJ2-3, with 13 bases fitting TRBD2. TRBV23-1 is given ORF status, its function remaining uncertain. The CDR3 is made up of 19 amino acids. With 2 bases clipped from V and 0 bases from J, the junction kept 8 bases outside the gene matches.

The J gene is TRBJ2-3, the V gene TRBV27; perhaps TRBD2 as D (6 bases). From germline, CDR1 is MNHEY and CDR2 SMNVEV (reference sequence). Trimming shortened V by 6 bases and J by 3 bases, and 19 bases separated the two germline ends. The CDR3 runs to 16 residues. CDR3 sequence: CASSTIGGRETDTQYF. The CDR3 region has the DNA TGTGCCAGCAGCACGATTGGTGGGCGGGAAACAGATACGCAGTATTTT.

The rearrangement uses TRBV12-3 or TRBV12-4 and TRBJ2-7; D is ambiguous. The CDR3 consists of 13 residues. The ends were cut back, 6 bases at V and 3 bases at J, with 12 bases in the middle. The CDR3: CASRLRLGYEQYF. The CDR3 bases are TGTGCCAGCAGGTTAAGACTGGGCTACGAGCAGTACTTC.

A remark on this clone: Germline and junction disagree at one end, which may indicate a read error. The chain carries TRBV7-7 and TRBJ2-1; TRBD2 agrees at 10 bases. Germline loops: CDR1 SSHAT, CDR2 FNYEAQ (reference sequence). The CDR3 runs 16 residues. This chain's CDR3 is CASSLAQASGSNEQFF. The CDR3 DNA is TGTGCTAGCAGCTTAGCCCAGGCTAGCGGGAGTAATGAGCAGTTCTTC.

The V gene is TRBV11-2, the J gene TRBJ1-5; D not resolved. V gave up 1 base and J gave up 0 bases, with 7 bases separating them. The CDR3 contains 15 residues. CDR1 is SGHAT, CDR2 FQNNGV, per germline. The CDR3 nucleotides are TGTGCCAGCAGCTTAGGAACCAATAGCAATCAGCCCCAGCATTTT. Amino acid sequence: CASSLGTNSNQPQHF.

The chain recombines TRBV10-3 with TRBJ2-7; 11 bases fit TRBD1. This CDR3 is 17 amino acids long. The trim removed 6 bases at V and 2 bases at J, leaving 12 bases unmatched. CDR1 ENHRY and CDR2 SYGVKD come from the germline V gene. Written as DNA, the CDR3 is TGTGCCATCAGGGCTCCCAGCGGGACAGGGGGAACCTACGAGCAGTACTTC. Its translation: CAIRAPSGTGGTYEQYF.

This clone has just one count. J is TRBJ2-5 and V is TRBV5-5, with D possibly being TRBD1 (6 bases). With 2 bases removed from V and 2 bases from J, the gap between germline ends came to 10 bases. Germline CDR1 is SGHKS and CDR2 is YYEKEE (reference sequence). CDR3 length equals 14 residues. CDR3 sequence reads: CASSLGQLQETQYF. CDR3 nucleotides: TGTGCCAGCAGCTTAGGACAGTTACAAGAGACCCAGTACTTC.

The chain joins TRBV30 to TRBJ1-1; D perhaps matches TRBD1 (5 bases). The CDR3 length is 13 residues. Germline V gene data show CDR1 as GTSNPN and CDR2 as SVGIG (reference sequence). V lost 5 bases and J lost 2, with 12 bases in between. The CDR3 DNA reads as TGTGCCTGGTGCCGGGACTCTAACACTGAAGCTTTCTTT. This encodes CAWCRDSNTEAFF.

The V gene is TRBV27, the J gene TRBJ1-1; D uncertain. V shed 3 bases and J shed 8 bases, with 13 bases lying between them. The CDR3 is 13 residues long. Germline V gives CDR1 MNHEY, CDR2 SMNVEV (reference sequence). The CDR3 bases are TGTGCCAGCAGTTTTCTAGGGCTCGAAGAAGCTTTCTTT. Its protein product is CASSFLGLEEAFF.